This record looks at one T cell receptor beta chain sequence and its context. The entry originates in a study of cytomegalovirus exposure and HLA in healthy donors. 13 Jbeta primers and 60 Vbeta primers were used for the PCR. Sequencing was performed with immunoSEQ multiplex PCR; in TCRdb, only in-frame clones are kept and a portion is missing. The repertoire includes about 170,000 clones, about 82% of them detected once, and 0.77% sits in the top ten. The J segment lost 7 bases and the V segment lost 4 bases, leaving 3 bases of the junction unmatched. The CDR3 totals 13 residues. Germline V gene data show CDR1 as MNHEY and CDR2 as SVGAGI.

This clonotype was sampled from a young woman in good health and CMV-seronegative. The chain recombines TRBV6-5 with TRBJ2-2, with 7 positions matching TRBD1. Material for sequencing was PBMCs. CDR3 amino acids: CASSSDRNGELFF. The CDR3 nucleotides read TGTGCCAGCAGTTCGGACAGGAACGGGGAGCTGTTTTTT.